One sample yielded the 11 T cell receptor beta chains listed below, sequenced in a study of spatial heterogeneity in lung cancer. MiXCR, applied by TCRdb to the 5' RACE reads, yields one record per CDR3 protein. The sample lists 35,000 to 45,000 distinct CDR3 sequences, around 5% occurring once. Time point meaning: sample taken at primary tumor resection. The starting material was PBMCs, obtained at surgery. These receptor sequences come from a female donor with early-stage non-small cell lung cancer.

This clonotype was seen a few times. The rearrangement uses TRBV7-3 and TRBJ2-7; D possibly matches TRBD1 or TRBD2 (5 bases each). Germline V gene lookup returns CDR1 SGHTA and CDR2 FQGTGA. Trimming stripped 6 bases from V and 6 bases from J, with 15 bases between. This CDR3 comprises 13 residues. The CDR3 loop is CASSYFQGTEQYF. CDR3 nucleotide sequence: TGTGCCAGCAGTTATTTTCAAGGGACCGAGCAGTACTTC.

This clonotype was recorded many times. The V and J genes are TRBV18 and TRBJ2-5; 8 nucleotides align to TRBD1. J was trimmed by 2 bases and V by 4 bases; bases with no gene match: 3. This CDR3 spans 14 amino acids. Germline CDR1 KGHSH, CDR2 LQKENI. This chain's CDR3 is CASSRGQEQETQYF. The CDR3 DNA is TGTGCCAGCTCACGGGGACAGGAACAAGAGACCCAGTACTTC.

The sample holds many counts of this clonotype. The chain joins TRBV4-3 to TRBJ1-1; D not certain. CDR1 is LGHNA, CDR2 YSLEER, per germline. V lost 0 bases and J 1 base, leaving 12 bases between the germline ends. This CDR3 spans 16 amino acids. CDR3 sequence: CASSQDDNLSNTEAFF. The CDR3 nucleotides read TGCGCCAGCAGCCAAGATGACAACCTATCGAACACTGAAGCTTTCTTT.

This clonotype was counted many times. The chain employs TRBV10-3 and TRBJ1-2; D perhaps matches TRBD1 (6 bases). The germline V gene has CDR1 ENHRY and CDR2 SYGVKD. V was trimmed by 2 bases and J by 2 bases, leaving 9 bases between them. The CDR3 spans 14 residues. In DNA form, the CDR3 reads TGTGCCATCAGTGAGAGGGGGACGAACTATGGCTACACCTTC. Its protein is CAISERGTNYGYTF.

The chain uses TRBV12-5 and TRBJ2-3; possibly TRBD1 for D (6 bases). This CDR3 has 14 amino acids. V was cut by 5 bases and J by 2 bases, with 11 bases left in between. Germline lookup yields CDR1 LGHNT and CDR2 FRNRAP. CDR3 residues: CASGRDIDTDTQYF. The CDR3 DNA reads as TGTGCTAGTGGTCGGGACATCGACACAGATACGCAGTATTTT.

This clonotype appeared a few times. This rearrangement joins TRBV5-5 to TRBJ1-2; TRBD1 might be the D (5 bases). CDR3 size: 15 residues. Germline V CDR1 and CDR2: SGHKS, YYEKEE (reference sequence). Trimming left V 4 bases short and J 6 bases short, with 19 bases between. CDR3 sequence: CASSPWGEGTHGYTF. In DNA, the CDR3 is TGTGCCAGCAGCCCCTGGGGGGAGGGGACGCATGGCTACACCTTC.

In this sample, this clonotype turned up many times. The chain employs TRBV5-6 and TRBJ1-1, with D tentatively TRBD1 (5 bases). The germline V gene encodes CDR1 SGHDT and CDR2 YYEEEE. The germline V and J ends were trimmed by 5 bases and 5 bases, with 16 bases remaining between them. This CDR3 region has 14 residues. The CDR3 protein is CASRREGRNTEAFF. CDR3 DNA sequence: TGTGCCAGCAGGAGAGAGGGGAGAAATACTGAAGCTTTCTTT.

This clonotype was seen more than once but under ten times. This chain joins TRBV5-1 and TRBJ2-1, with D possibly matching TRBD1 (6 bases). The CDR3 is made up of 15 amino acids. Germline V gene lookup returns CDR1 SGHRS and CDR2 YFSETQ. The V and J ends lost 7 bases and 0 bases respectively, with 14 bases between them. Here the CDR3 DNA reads TGCGCCAGCGCTGGGACGGACAGCTCCTACAATGAGCAGTTCTTC. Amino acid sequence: CASAGTDSSYNEQFF.

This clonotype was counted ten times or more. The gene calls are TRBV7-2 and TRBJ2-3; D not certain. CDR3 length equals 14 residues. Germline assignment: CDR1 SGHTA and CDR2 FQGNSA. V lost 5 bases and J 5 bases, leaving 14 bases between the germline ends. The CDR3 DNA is TGTGCCAGCAGCCCGTCCCCCACGGTAGATACGCAGTATTTT. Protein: CASSPSPTVDTQYF.

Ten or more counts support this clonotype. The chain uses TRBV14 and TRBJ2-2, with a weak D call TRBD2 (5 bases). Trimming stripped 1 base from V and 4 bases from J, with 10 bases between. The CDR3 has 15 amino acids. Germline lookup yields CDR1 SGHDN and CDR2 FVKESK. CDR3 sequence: CASSQVRGGTGELFF. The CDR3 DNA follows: TGTGCCAGCAGCCAAGTTCGGGGTGGCACCGGGGAGCTGTTTTTT.

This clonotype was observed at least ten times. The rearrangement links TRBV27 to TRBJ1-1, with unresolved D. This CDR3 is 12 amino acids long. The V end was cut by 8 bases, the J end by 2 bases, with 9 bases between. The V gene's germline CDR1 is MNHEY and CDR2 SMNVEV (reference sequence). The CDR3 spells CASRVSNTEAFF. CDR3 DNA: TGTGCCAGCCGAGTGAGTAACACTGAAGCTTTCTTT.